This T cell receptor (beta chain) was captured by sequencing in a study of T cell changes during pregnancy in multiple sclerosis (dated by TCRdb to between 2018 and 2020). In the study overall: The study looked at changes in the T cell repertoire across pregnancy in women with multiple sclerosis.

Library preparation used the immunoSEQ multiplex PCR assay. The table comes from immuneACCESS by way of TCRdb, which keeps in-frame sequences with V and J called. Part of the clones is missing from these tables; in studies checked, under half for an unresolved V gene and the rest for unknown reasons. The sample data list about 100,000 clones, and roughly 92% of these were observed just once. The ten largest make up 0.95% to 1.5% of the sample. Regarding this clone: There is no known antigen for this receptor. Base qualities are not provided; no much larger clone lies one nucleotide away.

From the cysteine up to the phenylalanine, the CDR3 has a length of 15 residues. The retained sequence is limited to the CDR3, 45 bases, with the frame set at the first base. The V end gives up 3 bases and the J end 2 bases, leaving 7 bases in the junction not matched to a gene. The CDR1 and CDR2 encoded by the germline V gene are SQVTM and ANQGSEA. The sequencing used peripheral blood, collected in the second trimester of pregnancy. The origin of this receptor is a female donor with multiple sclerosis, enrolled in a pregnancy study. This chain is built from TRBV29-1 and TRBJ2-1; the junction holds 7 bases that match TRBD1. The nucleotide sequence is TGCAGCGTTGATAGGGGGCTAAGGACCTACAATGAGCAGTTCTTC. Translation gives CSVDRGLRTYNEQFF.